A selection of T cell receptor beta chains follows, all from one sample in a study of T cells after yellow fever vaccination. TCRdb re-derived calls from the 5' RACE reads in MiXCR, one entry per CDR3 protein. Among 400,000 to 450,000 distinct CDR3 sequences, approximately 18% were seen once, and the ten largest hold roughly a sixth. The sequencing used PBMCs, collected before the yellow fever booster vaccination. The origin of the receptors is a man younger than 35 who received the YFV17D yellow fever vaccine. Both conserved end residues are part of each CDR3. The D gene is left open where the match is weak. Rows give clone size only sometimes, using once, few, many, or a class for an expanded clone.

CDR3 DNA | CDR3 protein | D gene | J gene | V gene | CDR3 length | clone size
TGTGCCAGCAGTCCCGGGACGGGGCCTTACGAGCAGTACTTC | CASSPGTGPYEQYF | - | TRBJ2-7 | TRBV6-1 | 14 | many
TGTGCCAGCAGTTTTCCCAGGGAAGGTATTCAGCCCCAGCATTTT | CASSFPREGIQPQHF | - | TRBJ1-5 | TRBV28 | 15 | -
TGCGCCAGCAGCTTGGCAGGGGGCCCAGTCTACGAGCAGTACTTC | CASSLAGGPVYEQYF | TRBD1 | TRBJ2-7 | TRBV5-1 | 15 | -
TGTGCCAGCAGCATCACCGGGACAGTGCTTAATACGCAGTATTTT | CASSITGTVLNTQYF | TRBD1 | TRBJ2-3 | TRBV7-2 | 15 | -
TGTGCCAGCAGCGTAGGGGGAACTCAAGAGACCCAGTACTTC | CASSVGGTQETQYF | - | TRBJ2-5 | TRBV9 | 14 | -
TGCAGTGCTTCCCCGGGGGGTCTAGCGAACACTGAAGCTTTCTTT | CSASPGGLANTEAFF | - | TRBJ1-1 | TRBV20-1 | 15 | -
TGTGCCAGCAGCCCAGCGGGACAGGGAGGATCACCCCTCCACTTT | CASSPAGQGGSPLHF | TRBD1 | TRBJ1-6 | TRBV4-2 | 15 | few
TGCAGTGCTAGAGCCCACAGGGGTAGGACAGATACGCAGTATTTT | CSARAHRGRTDTQYF | TRBD1 | TRBJ2-3 | TRBV20-1 | 15 | many
TGTGCCACCAGCAGAGATATAATCCGACAGGGGGGCACCGGGGAGCTGTTTTTT | CATSRDIIRQGGTGELFF | TRBD1 | TRBJ2-2 | TRBV15 | 18 | -
TGTGCCAGCAGTCAGGGACGGCTAGGGACCATATATTTT | CASSQGRLGTIYF | - | TRBJ1-3 | TRBV27 | 13 | many
TGCGCCAGCAGCTTGGGACAGGGTTGGAACATTCAGTACTTC | CASSLGQGWNIQYF | TRBD1 | TRBJ2-4 | TRBV5-1 | 14 | few
TGCGCCAGCAGCCAAGCCGACAGGGGTGGAAACACCATATATTTT | CASSQADRGGNTIYF | TRBD1 | TRBJ1-3 | TRBV4-3 | 15 | -
TGTGCCAGCAGCTTTCGTCTAGCGGGGGGGCAAGAGACCCAGTACTTC | CASSFRLAGGQETQYF | TRBD2 | TRBJ2-5 | TRBV7-9 | 16 | few
TGCAGTGCTAGAGATCCAGGAACGGGAGGCTACGAGCAGTACTTC | CSARDPGTGGYEQYF | TRBD2 | TRBJ2-7 | TRBV20-1 | 15 | -
TGTGCCAGCAGCTATGGTGATAGTACCTACAATGAGCAGTTCTTC | CASSYGDSTYNEQFF | - | TRBJ2-1 | TRBV7-7 | 15 | -
TGCAGTGCTAGAGATGGCCGGTCCCCTAATGGCTACACCTTC | CSARDGRSPNGYTF | - | TRBJ1-2 | TRBV20-1 | 14 | -
TGTGCCAGCAGCTTACCGGGACAGGGGGCAAATGAGCAGTTCTTC | CASSLPGQGANEQFF | TRBD1 | TRBJ2-1 | TRBV7-2 | 15 | -
TGTGCCAGCCAAGGAGCGGCGGGGATGTATGAGCAGTTCTTC | CASQGAAGMYEQFF | - | TRBJ2-1 | TRBV7-9 | 14 | many
TGCAGTGCTAGCGACAATCGGATAGAGACCCAGTACTTC | CSASDNRIETQYF | - | TRBJ2-5 | TRBV20-1 | 13 | few
TGTGCCAGTAGGGAATCCGGGTCCTCACCCAATGAGCAGTTCTTC | CASRESGSSPNEQFF | - | TRBJ2-1 | TRBV6-2/TRBV6-3 | 15 | many
TGCGCCAGCAGCCAACCCACAGGGAACACCGGGGAGCTGTTTTTT | CASSQPTGNTGELFF | - | TRBJ2-2 | TRBV5-1 | 15 | few
TGCGCCAGCAGCCAATGGGGGGCCAACGCTGAAGCTTTCTTT | CASSQWGANAEAFF | - | TRBJ1-1 | TRBV4-3 | 14 | few
TGCGCCAGCAGCCAAGTAGACTACCGTTCCACAGATACGCAGTATTTT | CASSQVDYRSTDTQYF | - | TRBJ2-3 | TRBV4-3 | 16 | few
TGCGCCAGCAGCCAAGTCCAGGGCACACTAAACTATGGCTACACCTTC | CASSQVQGTLNYGYTF | - | TRBJ1-2 | TRBV4-1 | 16 | few
TGTGCCAGCAGCCTTCTCGGAGGGACGGACTATGGCTACACCTTC | CASSLLGGTDYGYTF | - | TRBJ1-2 | TRBV4-2 | 15 | -
TGCGCCAGCAGCCAGGCCCGGCTGACGTTGAAGACGGATACGCAGTATTTT | CASSQARLTLKTDTQYF | - | TRBJ2-3 | TRBV4-3 | 17 | many
TGTGCCACCGATAAAAGGTCGGGTTCCTACAATGAGCAGTTCTTC | CATDKRSGSYNEQFF | - | TRBJ2-1 | TRBV6-2/TRBV6-3 | 15 | -
TGTGCCAGCAGCTTCGGTTCCTGGACAGGGGACACTGAAGCTTTCTTT | CASSFGSWTGDTEAFF | TRBD1 | TRBJ1-1 | TRBV7-2 | 16 | -
TGCAGCGTTCGGGACAGGGGCAATCAGCCCCAGCATTTT | CSVRDRGNQPQHF | TRBD1 | TRBJ1-5 | TRBV29-1 | 13 | few
TGTGCCAGCTCACCAGGGGGCCTAGCGGATGAGCAGTTCTTC | CASSPGGLADEQFF | - | TRBJ2-1 | TRBV18 | 14 | few